This T cell receptor beta chain stems from a study of shared clonotypes between healthy human individuals. The study, taken as a whole, reports: Enrolling few donors narrowed the genetic and exposure-history diversity that was represented.

The length of the CDR3 is 15 residues. The germline gives CDR1 SGHTA, CDR2 FQGNSA. Between the trimmed V and J ends, which lost 0 bases and 8 bases, there was a span of 16 bases. Sequencing used immunoSEQ multiplex PCR; TCRdb keeps in-frame clones, though not all of them. This table holds 2 million to 3 million clones, 85% to 95% found once. To note about this clone: What it binds is not known.

The rearrangement links TRBV7-2 to TRBJ2-5; tentatively, D is TRBD2 (5 bases). This clonotype was sampled from a young man in good health. Sequenced material: naive CD4+ T cells sorted from blood. Described subset: CD45RA+ positively selected. Here the CDR3 DNA reads TGTGCCAGCAGCTTAGCAACTAGAGGCCTGGGAACCCAGTACTTC. Translating gives CASSLATRGLGTQYF.